A selection of T cell receptor beta chains follows, all from one sample in a study of OX40 agonist ivuxolimab in advanced cancers. TCRdb's copy holds only in-frame clones and misses some; the assay was immunoSEQ multiplex PCR. The sample consists of 65,000 to 95,000 clones, about 82% of them appearing once. The sample consisted of CD4+ or CD8+ T cells sorted from blood, taken in a trial of the OX40 agonist ivuxolimab. These receptors all come from an adult with an advanced solid tumor such as melanoma, head and neck, liver or kidney cancer. Both conserved end residues are part of each CDR3. Fields, in order: clone size, V gene, D gene, J gene, CDR3 DNA, CDR3 protein. A D gene is named only where the DNA matches it firmly. Not every row has a clone size; where given, it reads once, few, many or a size class.

size: .
V: TRBV4-3
D: .
J: TRBJ1-4
DNA: TGCGCCAGCAGCCAATATCCCATAACTAATGAAAAACTGTTTTTT
CDR3: CASSQYPITNEKLFF

size: .
V: TRBV7-8
D: .
J: TRBJ2-3
DNA: TGTGCCAGCAGCTTAGTGGGACTTGTTAGCACAGATACGCAGTATTTT
CDR3: CASSLVGLVSTDTQYF

size: .
V: TRBV5-4
D: TRBD1
J: TRBJ1-4
DNA: TGTGCCAGTTCCAGACTCGGGACAGGGATGGAAAAACTGTTTTTT
CDR3: CASSRLGTGMEKLFF

size: .
V: TRBV11-3
D: TRBD1
J: TRBJ1-2
DNA: TGTGCCAGCAGCTGGACAGGGAATGGCTACACCTTC
CDR3: CASSWTGNGYTF

size: .
V: TRBV23-1
D: TRBD2
J: TRBJ2-2
DNA: TGCGCCAGCAGTCAGCTAGCCTTGACTAGCGGGAGCGCCGGGGAGCTGTTTTTT
CDR3: CASSQLALTSGSAGELFF

size: .
V: TRBV27
D: .
J: TRBJ2-1
DNA: TGTGCCAGCACCTTACAAGGGCCCTACAATGAGCAGTTCTTC
CDR3: CASTLQGPYNEQFF

size: .
V: TRBV27
D: .
J: TRBJ2-1
DNA: TGTGCCAGCAGTTCGGAGGGCTCCTACAATGAGCAGTTCTTC
CDR3: CASSSEGSYNEQFF

size: .
V: TRBV18
D: TRBD1
J: TRBJ2-7
DNA: TGTGCCAGCTCCCGGGACAGGACCGAGCAGTACTTC
CDR3: CASSRDRTEQYF

size: .
V: TRBV5-1
D: TRBD1
J: TRBJ2-7
DNA: TGCGCCAGCAGCGGGACAGGGTCCGGCTACGAGCAGTACTTC
CDR3: CASSGTGSGYEQYF

size: .
V: TRBV6-1
D: TRBD1
J: TRBJ2-7
DNA: TGTGCCATTCGCGCACCAGGGACAGGGCGGGAGCAGTACTTC
CDR3: CAIRAPGTGREQYF

size: once
V: TRBV30
D: .
J: TRBJ1-2
DNA: TGTGCCTGGGCGCCCAGGGGATCCGGCTACACCTTC
CDR3: CAWAPRGSGYTF

size: .
V: TRBV4-3
D: .
J: TRBJ2-7
DNA: TGCGCCATCCTTGAGGCGGGACAACCCCTCTACGAGCAGTACTTC
CDR3: CAILEAGQPLYEQYF

size: .
V: TRBV19
D: .
J: TRBJ1-1
DNA: TGTGCCAGTAGTAGATTTAAGGGAACGAACACTGAAGCTTTCTTT
CDR3: CASSRFKGTNTEAFF

size: .
V: TRBV28
D: TRBD2
J: TRBJ2-5
DNA: TGTGCCAGCCAATGGCGGGGGGCGCGGGTGGAGACCCAGTACTTC
CDR3: CASQWRGARVETQYF

size: .
V: TRBV10-1
D: TRBD1
J: TRBJ1-2
DNA: TGCGCCAGCAGTGACTCGGACAGGGGAGAGTCCTACACCTTC
CDR3: CASSDSDRGESYTF

size: .
V: TRBV19
D: .
J: TRBJ1-3
DNA: TGTGCCAGTATGACCTACTCTGGAAACACCATATATTTT
CDR3: CASMTYSGNTIYF

size: .
V: TRBV7-2
D: .
J: TRBJ1-4
DNA: TGTGCCAGCAGCTTAGTGGTCAGGGCGCTTAATGAAAAACTGTTTTTT
CDR3: CASSLVVRALNEKLFF

size: .
V: TRBV30
D: .
J: TRBJ2-5
DNA: TGTGCCTGGAGTGCCCCATTTCACCAAGAGACCCAGTACTTC
CDR3: CAWSAPFHQETQYF

size: few
V: TRBV19
D: .
J: TRBJ1-6
DNA: TGTGCCAGTAGTATGGGGGCCTCTGCTTCACCCCTCCACTTT
CDR3: CASSMGASASPLHF

size: .
V: TRBV9
D: TRBD1
J: TRBJ1-4
DNA: TGTGCCAGCAGCCCTCGAGGGGAGGGGGCTAATGGTGAAAAACTGTTTTTT
CDR3: CASSPRGEGANGEKLFF

size: .
V: TRBV30
D: .
J: TRBJ2-3
DNA: TGTGCCTGGGGGGGGCAGGGGAAGGTTACAGATACGCAGTATTTT
CDR3: CAWGGQGKVTDTQYF